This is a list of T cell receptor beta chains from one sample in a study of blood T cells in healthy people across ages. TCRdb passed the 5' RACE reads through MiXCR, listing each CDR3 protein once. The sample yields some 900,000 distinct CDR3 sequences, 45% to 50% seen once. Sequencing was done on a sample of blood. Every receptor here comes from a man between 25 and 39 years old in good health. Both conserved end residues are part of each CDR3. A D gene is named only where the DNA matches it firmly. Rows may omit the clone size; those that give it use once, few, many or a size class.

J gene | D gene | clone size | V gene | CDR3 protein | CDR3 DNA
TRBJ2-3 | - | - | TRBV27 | CASSLGEKDTQYF | TGTGCCAGCAGTTTAGGGGAGAAGGATACGCAGTATTTT
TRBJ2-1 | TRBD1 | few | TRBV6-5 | CASSYSPQGAGEQFF | TGTGCCAGCAGTTATAGTCCCCAGGGGGCAGGTGAGCAGTTCTTC
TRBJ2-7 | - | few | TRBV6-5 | CASSDSASGEQYF | TGTGCCAGCAGTGACTCGGCCTCAGGCGAGCAGTACTTC
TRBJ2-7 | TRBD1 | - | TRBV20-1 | CSANRDRGQEQYF | TGCAGTGCTAACCGGGACAGGGGGCAGGAGCAGTACTTC
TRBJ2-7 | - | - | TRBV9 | CASSPDLTYEQNF | TGTGCAAGCAGCCCAGACTTGACCTACGAGCAGAACTTC
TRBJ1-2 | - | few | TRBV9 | CASSVQTGWDGYTF | TGTGCCAGCAGCGTACAAACAGGGTGGGATGGCTACACCTTC
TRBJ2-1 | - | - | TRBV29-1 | CSDLSGALGNEQFF | TGCAGCGACCTATCAGGGGCATTGGGCAATGAGCAGTTCTTC
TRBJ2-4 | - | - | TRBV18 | CASSPGERRLAKNIQYF | TGTGCCAGCTCACCAGGGGAGCGAAGATTAGCCAAAAACATTCAGTACTTC
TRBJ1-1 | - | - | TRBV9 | CASSVGAGTSNTEAFF | TGTGCCAGCAGCGTAGGAGCAGGGACGTCGAACACTGAAGCTTTCTTT
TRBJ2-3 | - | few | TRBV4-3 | CASSQGSLGDTQYF | TGCGCCAGCAGCCAAGGCTCCCTTGGGGATACGCAGTATTTT
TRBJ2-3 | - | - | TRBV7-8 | CASSLVGIYGTDTQYF | TGTGCCAGCAGCTTAGTAGGAATATATGGGACAGATACGCAGTATTTT
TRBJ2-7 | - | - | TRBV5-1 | CASSLGQKVDEQYF | TGCGCCAGCAGCTTGGGTCAGAAGGTGGACGAGCAGTACTTC
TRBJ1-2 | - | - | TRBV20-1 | CSARVTGTSFYGYTF | TGCAGTGCTAGAGTGACCGGGACATCTTTCTATGGCTACACCTTC